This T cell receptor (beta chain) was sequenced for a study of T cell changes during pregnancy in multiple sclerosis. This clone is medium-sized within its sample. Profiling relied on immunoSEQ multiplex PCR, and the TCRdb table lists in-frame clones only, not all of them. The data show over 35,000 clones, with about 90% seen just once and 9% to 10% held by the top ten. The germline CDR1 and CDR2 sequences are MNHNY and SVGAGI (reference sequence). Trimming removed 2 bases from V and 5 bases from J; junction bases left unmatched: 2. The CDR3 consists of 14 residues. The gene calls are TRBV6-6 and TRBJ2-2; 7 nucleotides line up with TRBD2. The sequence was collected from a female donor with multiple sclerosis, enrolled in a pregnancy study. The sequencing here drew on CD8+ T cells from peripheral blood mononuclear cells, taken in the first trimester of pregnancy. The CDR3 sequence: CASSYGGETGELFF. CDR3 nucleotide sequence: TGTGCCAGCAGTTACGGGGGGGAAACCGGGGAGCTGTTTTTT.